This T cell receptor beta chain was recovered during a study of shared clonotypes between healthy human individuals (TCRdb year 2020). Study-wide context: The cohort included a few men and a couple of women between 18 and 49 years of age. The study deeply sequenced blood TCR repertoires of about five healthy adults to estimate repertoire size and the extent of clonotype sharing between individuals. To increase sequencing depth and limit assay-specific biases, different laboratories used diverse techniques to prepare libraries and sequence TCR repertoires. Leukapheresis yielded between about 0.8 and 8.9 billion PBMCs per donor.

Healthy HIV-negative adults with no recently reported acute infections or vaccinations were included as donors. All donors were Caucasian adults living in Nashville, Tennessee, USA. In the unsorted samples, 87 million or so PBMCs were counted, and genomic DNA was extracted using the QIAamp DNA Blood Mini kit. After blood collection by leukapheresis, PBMCs were isolated using Ficoll-Histopaque density gradient centrifugation and then cryopreserved in the vapor phase of liquid nitrogen. The full study reports these points: Because the study included a small number of donors, the genetic and exposure-history diversity represented was limited. Sampling was restricted to blood, and TCR repertoires in tissues likely differ from the TCR repertoires found in blood. Based on pairwise subsampling, the degree of clonotype sharing among donors was expected to be affected by sequencing depth.

TCR CDR3 regions were amplified from genomic DNA by multiplex PCR using the deep immunoSEQ assay. For each cell subset, the extracted genomic DNA was distributed evenly across all wells of several immunoSEQ 96-well plates, and each plate served as one replicate. Each replicate PCR for unsorted PBMC received roughly 0.3 ug genomic DNA, equal to about 30,000 T cell genomes. Unsorted PBMC genomic DNA was sequenced across ten immunoSEQ deep assay plates. The purified libraries were quantified using a Qubit 3.0 fluorometer, sized with a Bioanalyzer 2100, and then quantified again using the KAPA Library Quantification kit. A separate single-read 150-cycle Illumina NextSeq 550 flow cell was used to sequence each immunoSEQ 96-well plate. As for how the authors treated the data: Because the immunoSEQ output held only junctional sequences and lacked quality scores, the filtering could not match the filtering applied to full-length reads. Sequences were annotated with PyIR, a Python wrapper for IgBLAST v1.9, using IMGT germline references to assign V/J genes and CDR3. Any read was removed if the V/J assignment was weak (E-value above 1e-6), the CDR3 was missing, or the read contained stop codons, out-of-frame junctions, or ambiguous translated residues. V3J clonotypes were defined by identical inferred V gene, J gene, and CDR3 amino acid sequence. Percentage overlap between repertoires was calculated by dividing the number of shared unique clonotypes by the size of the smaller repertoire. Three approaches were used to assess repertoire richness: RTK rarefaction, the Chao1 estimator, and Recon v2.1 estimates of unobserved clonotypes. Sourced from immuneACCESS, this table was stored by TCRdb with only in-frame sequences that have V and J called. A share of the clones is absent; for the studies checked, an unresolved V gene accounts for under half, and the remainder has no known explanation. V, J and clone size are those of that table, while D and trimming were read from the DNA. The sample includes a few hundred thousand clones, with 65% to 80% observed a single time. Jointly, the top ten make up roughly 12% of the sample.

As to this clone: What antigen it recognizes has not been identified. Nothing much larger sits one base from this clone, and base qualities are not available.

The CDR3 spans 13 residues, from the cysteine through the phenylalanine. Left in the record is the CDR3 DNA by itself, 39 bases read in frame from the first base. V is shortened by 6 bases, J by 7 bases, and the region joining them spans 14 bases. From a lookup of the germline V gene, CDR1 and CDR2 are SGHTA and FQGNSA. The sequence was collected from a woman aged 40 to 50 in good health. Some clones in this sample may be carry-over from other donors' samples. Sequencing was carried out using PBMCs. The rearrangement joined TRBV7-2 to TRBJ2-3; possibly the D gene is TRBD1, per 7 matching bases. CDR3 sequence: CASRKGAGNTQYF. In nucleotides, the sequence is TGTGCCAGCAGAAAGGGGGCGGGAAATACGCAGTATTTT.